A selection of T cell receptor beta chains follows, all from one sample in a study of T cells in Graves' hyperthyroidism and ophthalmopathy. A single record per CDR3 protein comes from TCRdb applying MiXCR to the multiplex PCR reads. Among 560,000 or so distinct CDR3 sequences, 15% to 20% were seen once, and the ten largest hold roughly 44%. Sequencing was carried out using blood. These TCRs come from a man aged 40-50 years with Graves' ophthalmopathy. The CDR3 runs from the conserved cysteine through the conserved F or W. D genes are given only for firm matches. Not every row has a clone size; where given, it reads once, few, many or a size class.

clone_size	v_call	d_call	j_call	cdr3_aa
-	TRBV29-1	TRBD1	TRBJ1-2	CSVEDESDRGRRGYTF
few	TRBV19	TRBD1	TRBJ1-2	CASSLRGFTDRVTAGYTF
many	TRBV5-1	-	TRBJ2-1	CASSLVQGTNEQFF
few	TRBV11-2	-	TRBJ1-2	CASSPEGDGYTF
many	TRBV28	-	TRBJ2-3	CASSLKAALDTQYF
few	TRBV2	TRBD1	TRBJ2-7	CASREQGSSFYEQYF
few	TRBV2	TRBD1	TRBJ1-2	CASRPGGQGGYGYTF
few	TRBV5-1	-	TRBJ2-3	CASRVGTDTQYF
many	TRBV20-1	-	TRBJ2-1	CSARGIAYNEQFF
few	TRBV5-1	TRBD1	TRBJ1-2	CASSPRDRGTYGYTF
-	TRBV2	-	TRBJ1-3	CASSPGDSGNTIYF
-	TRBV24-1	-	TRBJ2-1	CATSDAQGRARDEQFF
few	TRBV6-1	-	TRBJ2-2	CASSPLRRGPNTGELFF
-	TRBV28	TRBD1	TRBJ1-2	CASSLSGQGFYGYTF
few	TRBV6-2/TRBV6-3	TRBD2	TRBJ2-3	CASSYSASGRPYTDTQYF
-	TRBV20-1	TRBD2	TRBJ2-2	CSARDAGGGNTGELFF
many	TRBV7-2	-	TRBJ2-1	CASSFRDPNNEQFF
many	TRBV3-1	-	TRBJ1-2	CASSQELGPYGSYTF
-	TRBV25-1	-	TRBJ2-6	CASSLNTASGANVLTF
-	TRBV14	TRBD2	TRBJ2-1	CASSIGRALNEQFF
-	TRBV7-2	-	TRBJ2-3	CASSRTVNTQYF
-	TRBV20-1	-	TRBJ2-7	CSAGEGERGQYF
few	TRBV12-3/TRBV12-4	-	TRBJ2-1	CASSFNLYANEQFF
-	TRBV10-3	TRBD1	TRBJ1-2	CAISESRTGVKRSGYTF
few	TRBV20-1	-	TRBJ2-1	CSAGHYNEQFF
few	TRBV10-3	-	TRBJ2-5	CAISESVLGETQYF
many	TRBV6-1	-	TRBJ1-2	CASSAPGPWYGYTF
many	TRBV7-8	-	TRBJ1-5	CASSLVDGVSNQPQHF
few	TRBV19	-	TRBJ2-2	CASSRYREANTGELFF
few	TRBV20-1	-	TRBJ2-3	CSARGRRGPDTQYF
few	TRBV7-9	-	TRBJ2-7	CASSSRDSYGVEQYF
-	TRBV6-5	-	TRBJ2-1	CASSYSGAGEQFF
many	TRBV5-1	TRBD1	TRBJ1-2	CASSLGQGGYGYTF
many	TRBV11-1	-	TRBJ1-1	CASSVTLNTEAFF
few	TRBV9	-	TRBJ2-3	CASSVGLVTDTQYF
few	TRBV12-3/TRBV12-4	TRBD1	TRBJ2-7	CASTYGTGVGEQYF
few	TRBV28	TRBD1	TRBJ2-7	CASSLSFQGALEQYF
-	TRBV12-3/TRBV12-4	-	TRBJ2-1	CVSRNSGTFYNEQFF
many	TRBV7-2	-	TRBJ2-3	CASSLAGWATDTQYF
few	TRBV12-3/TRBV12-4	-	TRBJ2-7	CASSFKGSYEQYF
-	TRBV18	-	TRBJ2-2	CASSPPWEHGELFF
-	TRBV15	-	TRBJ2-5	CATSSRHLQETQYF
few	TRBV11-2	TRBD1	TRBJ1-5	CASSLDGTGGYQPQHF
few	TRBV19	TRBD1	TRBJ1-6	CASSLSTGTDFLDSPLHF
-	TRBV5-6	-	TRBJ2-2	CASSLRARLNTGELFF
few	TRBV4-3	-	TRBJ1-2	CASSQDLSSYGYTF
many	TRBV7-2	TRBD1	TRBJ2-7	CASSLETGWDEQYF
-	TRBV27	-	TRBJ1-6	CASSRRDIRNSPLHF
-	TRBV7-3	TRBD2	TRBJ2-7	CASSPTPPGLAGGYEQYF
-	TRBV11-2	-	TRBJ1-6	CASSGYEVSPLHF
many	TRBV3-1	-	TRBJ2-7	CASSHVDSEQYF
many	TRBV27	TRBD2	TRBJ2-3	CASSPRGIDTQYF
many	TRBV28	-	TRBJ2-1	CASSFGWDEQFF
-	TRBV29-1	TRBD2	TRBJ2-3	CSVVGLALMADTQYF
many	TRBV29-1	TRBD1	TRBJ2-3	CSVARDSSTDTQYF